The 14 T cell receptor beta chains presented below share a single source sample, sequenced in a study of blood T cell repertoires in COVID-19 (dated by TCRdb to 2020 to 2022). The library was built by means of the immunoSEQ multiplex PCR assay. TCRdb re-hosts the immuneACCESS table, in-frame sequences only. Its copies lack some clones; in the studies checked, an unresolved V gene accounts for under half of them, and the cause for the rest is not known. The sample records about 320,000 clones, approximately 86% of which are singletons. The ten most abundant clones make up about 9.8% of the sample. Sequenced input: PBMCs or T cells enriched from blood (not recorded which). These receptors originate from a woman aged 18-30 years who had recovered from COVID-19.

This clone was seen only a few times. V and J are TRBV5-5 and TRBJ2-3; D possibly corresponds to TRBD1 (5 bases). The V end lost 6 bases, the J end lost 2 bases, and 13 bases lay between the germline ends. The length of the CDR3 is 14 residues. The germline CDR1 and CDR2 sequences are SGHKS and YYEKEE (reference sequence). DNA for the CDR3: TGTGCCAGCAACGATGGGGCAGCCACAGATACGCAGTATTTT. It translates to CASNDGAATDTQYF. Supplemented by reference TRBV5-5 and TRBJ2-3, the full variable domain reads DAGVTQSPTHLIKTRGQQVTLRCSPISGHKSVSWYQQVLGQGPQFIFQYYEKEERGRGNFPDRFSARQFPNYSSELNVNALLLGDSALYLCASNDGAATDTQYFGPGTRLTVL.

Details on this clone: The sample holds other DNA sequences that translate to the same CDR3. The gene calls are TRBV5-1 and TRBJ1-3; 8 nucleotides agree with TRBD1. This CDR3 is 14 amino acids long. From germline, CDR1 is SGHRS and CDR2 YFSETQ. The V segment lost 2 bases and the J segment 4 bases; nucleotides outside the gene matches: 2. The CDR3 DNA reads TGCGCCAGCAGCTTCGACAGGGGCGGAAACACCATATATTTT. Translation: CASSFDRGGNTIYF.

This clone was counted once. V gene TRBV28 combines with J gene TRBJ1-1, with no clear D. Germline CDR1 MDHEN, CDR2 SYDVKM. The CDR3 runs to 13 residues. Trimming shortened V by 5 bases and J by 1 base, and 8 bases separated the two germline ends. This chain's CDR3 is CASSPPGNTEAFF. In nucleotides, the CDR3 is TGTGCCAGCAGTCCACCGGGGAACACTGAAGCTTTCTTT. The whole variable domain, remainder taken from reference TRBV28 and TRBJ1-1, is DVKVTQSSRYLVKRTGEKVFLECVQDMDHENMFWYRQDPGLGLRLIYFSYDVKMKEKGDIPEGYSVSREKKERFSLILESASTNQTSMYLCASSPPGNTEAFFGQGTRLTVV.

In DNA form, the CDR3 reads TGTGCCAGCAGTTACGGCGCAGGTCCGGGCAATCAGCCCCAGCATTTT. Translation: CASSYGAGPGNQPQHF. The chain uses TRBV6-2 or TRBV6-3 and TRBJ1-5, with D uncertain. The CDR3 totals 16 residues. V gave up 2 bases and J gave up 2 bases, with 13 bases separating them. CDR1 and CDR2 (germline): MNHEY, SVGEGT.

The CDR3 loop reads CASSSVHEQYF. CDR3 in DNA: TGTGCCAGCAGCTCAGTCCACGAGCAGTACTTC. The rearrangement joins TRBV3-1 (or the pseudogene TRBV3-2) to TRBJ2-7; D remains unclear. This CDR3 has 11 amino acids. The V gene lost 5 bases and the J gene lost 5 bases, with 7 bases spanning the gap. Germline V gene sequence: CDR1 LGHDT, CDR2 YNNKEL (reference sequence).

This clone was picked up a small number of times. The chain joins TRBV5-1 to TRBJ1-2; TRBD1 might be the D (5 bases). The CDR3 is 15 residues long. The germline gives CDR1 SGHRS, CDR2 YFSETQ. Trimming pared 1 base from V and 4 bases from J, leaving 14 bases between. In DNA form, the CDR3 reads TGCGCCAGCAGCTTGTCGGGGGTACCCCTCTATGGCTACACCTTC. It codes for CASSLSGVPLYGYTF.

The chain links TRBV5-1 to TRBJ2-7, with D perhaps TRBD1 (6 bases). Germline V gene sequence: CDR1 SGHRS, CDR2 YFSETQ. The CDR3 extends over 17 amino acids. V dropped 0 bases and J dropped 2 bases, with 18 bases sitting between them. In DNA form, the CDR3 reads TGCGCCAGCAGCTTGGTCAGTGGGGGCAGGGAAACCTACGAGCAGTACTTC. Translated, it gives CASSLVSGGRETYEQYF.

The V and J genes are TRBV25-1 and TRBJ1-1; D is possibly TRBD1 (5 bases). V lost 3 bases to trimming and J lost 3 bases, with 20 bases between them. The CDR3 has 17 amino acids. Germline V gives CDR1 MGHDK, CDR2 SYGVNS. The CDR3 sequence is CASSESAGLGGDTEAFF. CDR3 sequence (DNA): TGTGCCAGCAGTGAGTCGGCAGGGTTAGGTGGGGACACTGAAGCTTTCTTT.

The V and J genes are TRBV2 and TRBJ2-7; tentative D call: TRBD2 (6 bases). Per the germline V gene, CDR1 is SNHLY and CDR2 is FYNNEI. With 8 bases removed from V and 0 bases from J, the gap between germline ends came to 17 bases. The length of the CDR3 is 15 residues. The CDR3, as DNA: TGTGCCAGCGGTCGCTGGTCGGGAGACTCCTACGAGCAGTACTTC. Translating gives CASGRWSGDSYEQYF.

The chain uses TRBV4-3 and TRBJ2-7, with TRBD2 matching 8 bases. This CDR3 is built from 16 residues. Germline V gene sequence: CDR1 LGHNA, CDR2 YSLEER. The J segment lost 4 bases and the V segment lost 0 bases, leaving 8 bases of the junction unmatched. This CDR3 is CASSQESQRGIYEQYF. CDR3 DNA sequence: TGCGCCAGCAGCCAAGAAAGTCAGCGGGGGATATACGAGCAGTACTTC.

This chain uses TRBV28 with TRBJ1-5; tentative D call: TRBD1 (5 bases). Germline values: CDR1 MDHEN, CDR2 SYDVKM. The CDR3 is made up of 15 amino acids. V lost 7 bases and J lost 2, with 15 bases in between. The CDR3 DNA sequence: TGTGCCAGCACGGGGGTCGTTTTTGGCAATCAGCCCCAGCATTTT. Encoded protein: CASTGVVFGNQPQHF.

The sample holds one count of this clone. The chain's CDR3 is CASSLGGTGSNYGYTF. CDR3 nucleotides: TGTGCCAGCAGCTTAGGGGGCACAGGGTCTAACTATGGCTACACCTTC. This chain links TRBV7-2 with TRBJ1-2; the D gene is possibly TRBD1 (6 bases). With 1 base removed from V and 0 bases from J, the gap between germline ends came to 12 bases. The CDR3 contains 16 residues. Looked up from germline, CDR1 is SGHTA and CDR2 is FQGNSA. The entire variable domain, with the rest obtained from reference TRBV7-2 and TRBJ1-2, is as follows: GAGVSQSPSNKVTEKGKDVELRCDPISGHTALYWYRQSLGQGLEFLIYFQGNSAPDKSGLPSDRFSAERTGGSVSTLTIQRTQQEDSAVYLCASSLGGTGSNYGYTFGSGTRLTVV.

The gene calls are TRBV7-3 and TRBJ1-2; TRBD1 might be the D (6 bases). V was shortened by 5 bases and J by 4 bases, with 17 bases between the two germline ends. This CDR3 is 15 amino acids long. Germline V gives CDR1 SGHTA, CDR2 FQGTGA. The CDR3 region is CASSPFGGLGYGYTF. The CDR3 DNA follows: TGTGCCAGCAGCCCATTCGGGGGGCTAGGCTATGGCTACACCTTC.

V and J are TRBV7-6 and TRBJ2-1; a possible D gene is TRBD1 (5 bases). Trimming took off 0 bases at V and 2 bases at J, with 8 bases between the two ends. Germline V gene sequence: CDR1 SGHVS, CDR2 FNYEAQ. The CDR3 consists of 15 residues. CDR3 loop: CASSLAQGTYNEQFF. DNA of the CDR3: TGTGCCAGCAGCTTAGCCCAGGGAACCTACAATGAGCAGTTCTTC.